This is a list of T cell receptor beta chains from one sample in a study of shared clonotypes between healthy human individuals. Measured with immunoSEQ multiplex PCR; TCRdb has only the in-frame clones, and not every one. There are about 480,000 clones in the sample; about 75% occur only once, and around 13% lies in the top ten. The source material was PBMCs. Every receptor here comes from a woman between 35 and 50 years old in good health. Some clones in this sample may be carry-over from other donors' samples. The CDR3 runs from the conserved cysteine through the conserved F or W. The order of the fields is D gene, CDR3 length, V gene, clone size, J gene, CDR3 protein, CDR3 DNA. D genes are given only for firm matches. Clone size, where shown, is once, few, many, or a class for clones that have expanded.

>-|12|TRBV16|-|TRBJ1-1
CASRGANTEAFF
TGTGCCAGCCGGGGTGCCAACACTGAAGCTTTCTTT
>TRBD1|16|TRBV5-1|-|TRBJ2-3
CASSSGQGAGTDTQYF
TGCGCCAGCAGCTCGGGACAGGGGGCGGGCACAGATACGCAGTATTTT
>TRBD1|15|TRBV11-2|-|TRBJ1-1
CASSLDQGAGTEAFF
TGTGCCAGCAGCTTAGACCAGGGGGCTGGCACTGAAGCTTTCTTT
>-|14|TRBV5-1|-|TRBJ1-2
CASSLVGREDGYTF
TGCGCCAGCAGCTTGGTTGGCAGGGAGGATGGCTACACCTTC
>-|13|TRBV6-6|-|TRBJ2-7
CASSYSLSHEQYF
TGTGCCAGCAGTTACTCATTATCCCACGAGCAGTACTTC
>-|13|TRBV5-3|medium-sized|TRBJ1-5
CARSLAQNQPQHF
TGTGCCAGAAGCTTGGCGCAAAATCAGCCCCAGCATTTT
>TRBD2|18|TRBV11-2|-|TRBJ2-2
CASSLRGTSGRLGEELFF
TGTGCCAGCAGCTTAAGGGGGACTAGCGGGAGGCTGGGAGAGGAGCTGTTTTTT
>-|13|TRBV28|-|TRBJ2-3
CASSLSATDTQYF
TGTGCCAGCAGTTTATCGGCCACAGATACGCAGTATTTT
>TRBD1|15|TRBV11-3|-|TRBJ2-5
CASSPGTASQETQYF
TGTGCCAGCAGCCCGGGGACAGCCAGCCAAGAGACCCAGTACTTC
>TRBD2|13|TRBV29-1|-|TRBJ2-1
CSVRAGGPNEQFF
TGCAGCGTTCGAGCGGGAGGCCCCAATGAGCAGTTCTTC
>TRBD1|15|TRBV9|-|TRBJ2-3
CASSATGDSTDTQYF
TGTGCCAGCAGCGCCACAGGGGATAGCACAGATACGCAGTATTTT
>TRBD1|15|TRBV4-2|-|TRBJ2-7
CASSLRQGTSYEQYF
TGTGCCAGCAGCCTGAGACAGGGAACGAGCTACGAGCAGTACTTC
>-|14|TRBV5-5|once|TRBJ1-5
CASSPDSLWQPQHF
TGTGCCAGCAGCCCGGACAGCCTGTGGCAGCCCCAGCATTTT
>TRBD2|15|TRBV30|few|TRBJ2-5
CAWALYGGRGETQYF
TGTGCCTGGGCCCTTTATGGCGGGAGAGGGGAGACCCAGTACTTC
>-|11|TRBV28|few|TRBJ1-2
CASWGRYGYTF
TGTGCCAGCTGGGGGCGCTATGGCTACACCTTC
>-|14|TRBV4-1|few|TRBJ2-7
CASSQLPGTYEQYF
TGCGCCAGCAGCCAACTTCCCGGGACCTACGAGCAGTACTTC
>TRBD2|17|TRBV9|-|TRBJ2-3
CASSFELAGRPGDTQYF
TGTGCCAGCAGCTTCGAACTAGCGGGCCGTCCCGGAGATACGCAGTATTTT
>-|13|TRBV18|-|TRBJ2-5
CASSWTTQETQYF
TGTGCCAGCTCATGGACAACCCAAGAGACCCAGTACTTC
>-|13|TRBV18|-|TRBJ1-4
CASSPQRGEKLFF
TGTGCCAGCTCACCCCAGCGTGGTGAAAAACTGTTTTTT
>-|15|TRBV7-9|-|TRBJ2-5
CASSTQTGYKETQYF
TGTGCCAGCAGCACTCAGACAGGCTACAAAGAGACCCAGTACTTC
>TRBD1|16|TRBV28|-|TRBJ1-1
CASSHPTLQGRTEAFF
TGTGCCAGCAGTCACCCGACACTACAGGGGAGAACTGAAGCTTTCTTT
>TRBD2|16|TRBV7-9|once|TRBJ2-1
CASSQGGRSVYNEQFF
TGTGCCAGCAGTCAGGGAGGGAGATCGGTCTACAATGAGCAGTTCTTC
>-|13|TRBV18|-|TRBJ2-1
CASSPGTNNEQFF
TGTGCCAGCTCACCCGGGACCAACAATGAGCAGTTCTTC
>-|14|TRBV28|-|TRBJ2-5
CASSPSLAQETQYF
TGTGCCAGCAGTCCCTCCCTGGCCCAAGAGACCCAGTACTTC
>TRBD1|14|TRBV29-1|-|TRBJ1-5
CGVRTGGANQPQHF
TGCGGCGTCCGGACAGGGGGCGCCAATCAGCCCCAGCATTTT
>-|16|TRBV7-6|-|TRBJ1-3
CASSPPPGSSGNTIYF
TGTGCCAGCAGCCCACCTCCGGGGAGCTCTGGAAACACCATATATTTT